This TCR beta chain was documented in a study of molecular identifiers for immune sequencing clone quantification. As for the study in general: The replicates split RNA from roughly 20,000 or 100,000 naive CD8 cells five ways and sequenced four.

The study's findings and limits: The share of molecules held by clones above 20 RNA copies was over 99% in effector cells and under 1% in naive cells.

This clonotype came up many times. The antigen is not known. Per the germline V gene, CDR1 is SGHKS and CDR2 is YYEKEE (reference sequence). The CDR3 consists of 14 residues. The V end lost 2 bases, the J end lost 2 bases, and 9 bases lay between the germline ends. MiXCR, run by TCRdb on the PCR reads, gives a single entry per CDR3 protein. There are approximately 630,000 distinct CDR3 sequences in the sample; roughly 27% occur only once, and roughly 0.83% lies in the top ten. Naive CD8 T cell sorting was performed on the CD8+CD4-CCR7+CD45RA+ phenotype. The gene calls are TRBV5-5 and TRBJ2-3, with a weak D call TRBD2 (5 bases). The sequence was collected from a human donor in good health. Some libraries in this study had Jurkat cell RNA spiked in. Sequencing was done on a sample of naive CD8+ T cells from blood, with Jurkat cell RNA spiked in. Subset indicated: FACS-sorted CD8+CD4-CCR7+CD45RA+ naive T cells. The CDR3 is CASSFEGVTDTQYF. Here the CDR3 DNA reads TGTGCCAGCAGCTTCGAGGGAGTCACAGATACGCAGTATTTT.